These 31 T cell receptor beta chains share one sample of origin, sequenced in a study of Graves' ophthalmopathy and Graves' hyperthyroidism. Transcripts of RNA were the source for amplifying TCR beta CDR3 regions. RT-PCR with HTBI primers came first, then second-round multiplex PCR. MiXCR was run by TCRdb on the multiplex PCR reads, yielding one entry per CDR3 protein. The data hold a few hundred thousand distinct CDR3 sequences, with about a sixth observed a single time. Sequenced material: peripheral blood. The receptors derive from an adult woman with stable Graves' hyperthyroidism.

CDR3 protein: CASAPLLGQGSQPQHF. The CDR3 DNA sequence: TGTGCCAGCGCACCTTTATTGGGCCAGGGTAGTCAGCCCCAGCATTTT. This chain links TRBV28 with TRBJ1-5, with D perhaps matching TRBD1 (5 bases). The length of the CDR3 is 16 residues. Germline CDR1 and CDR2: MDHEN and SYDVKM. The germline V and J ends were trimmed by 8 bases and 6 bases, with 23 bases remaining between them.

This clonotype was counted many times. Here the CDR3 DNA reads TGTGCCACCCAGGAGCTAGCGGGAGAGACCCAGTACTTC. Its protein is CATQELAGETQYF. The chain couples TRBV24-1 to TRBJ2-5; 8 bases are a match to TRBD2. Germline V gene sequence: CDR1 KGHDR, CDR2 SFDVKD. The length of the CDR3 is 13 residues. The ends lost 9 bases at V and 4 bases at J; junction bases unmatched: 6.

This clonotype has a count of ten or more. The J gene is TRBJ2-7, the V gene TRBV11-1; D is uncertain. The length of the CDR3 is 18 residues. Looked up from germline, CDR1 is SGHAT and CDR2 is FQDESV (reference sequence). Trimming took 1 base from V and 4 from J, leaving 23 bases between them. CDR3 protein: CASSLEPARASRPYEQYF. CDR3 nucleotides: TGTGCCAGCAGCTTAGAACCAGCACGGGCCTCACGGCCTTACGAGCAGTACTTC.

This clonotype was recorded at least ten times. Sequence at one end of the junction differs from germline and may be a read error. The rearrangement joins TRBV28 to TRBJ1-5; no clear D. The length of the CDR3 is 16 residues. Per the germline V gene, CDR1 is MDHEN and CDR2 is SYDVKM. This chain's CDR3 is CATLPPPPGVNPPQHF. CDR3 nucleotide sequence: TGTGCCACCTTACCGCCGCCCCCTGGGGTCAATCCGCCCCAGCATTTT.

The chain combines TRBV2 with TRBJ1-5, with D perhaps matching TRBD1 (6 bases). Germline V gene sequence: CDR1 SNHLY, CDR2 FYNNEI. This CDR3 is 15 amino acids long. The V gene lost 3 bases and the J gene lost 4 bases, with 13 bases spanning the gap. The CDR3 DNA follows: TGTGCCAGCAGTGACCAGGGGTTGAGTAATCAGCCCCAGCATTTT. It codes for CASSDQGLSNQPQHF.

The chain employs TRBV4-1 and TRBJ2-2; 9 bases fit TRBD2. This CDR3 spans 18 amino acids. Trimming at V came to 4 bases and at J to 4 bases, leaving 13 bases not matched to a gene. Germline assignment: CDR1 MGHRA and CDR2 YSYEKL. The CDR3 loop is CASSPGGSGSSRTGELFF. As DNA, the CDR3 is TGCGCCAGCAGCCCGGGAGGTAGCGGGAGCTCGCGCACCGGGGAGCTGTTTTTT.

This clonotype was recorded many times. The rearrangement joins TRBV28 to TRBJ2-4; 10 nucleotides line up with TRBD2. The trim removed 4 bases at V and 1 base at J, leaving 4 bases unmatched. The CDR3 length is 16 residues. Germline values: CDR1 MDHEN, CDR2 SYDVKM. CDR3 protein: CASSSVSGGAKNIQYF. The CDR3 coding sequence is TGTGCCAGCAGTTCCGTTAGCGGGGGGGCCAAAAACATTCAGTACTTC.

This clonotype was observed a handful of times. It may be a read error: a sequence one base away is much more abundant. The conserved final phenylalanine or tryptophan is absent from the CDR3, which likely points to a read error. This rearrangement joins TRBV6-4 to TRBJ1-5; D possibly corresponds to TRBD1 (5 bases). The germline CDR1 and CDR2 sequences are MRHNA and SNTAGT. The length of the CDR3 is 17 residues. Trimming removed 6 bases from V and 2 bases from J, with 20 bases in between. The DNA of the CDR3 is TGTGCCAGCAGCCAAAACACCCGGGACCGTCGCAATCAGCCCCAGCATCTT. Translation: CASSQNTRDRRNQPQHL.

This clonotype was seen a handful of times. The chain is built from TRBV18 and TRBJ2-5, with D perhaps being TRBD1 or TRBD2 (6 bases each). The length of the CDR3 is 18 residues. Trimming left V 0 bases short and J 5 bases short, with 22 bases between. The germline gives CDR1 KGHSH, CDR2 LQKENI. The CDR3 is CASSPPRGRGLLSETQYF. CDR3 coding DNA: TGTGCCAGCTCACCACCGAGGGGTCGGGGGCTTTTGTCGGAGACCCAGTACTTC.

The chain carries TRBV30 and TRBJ2-7, with TRBD1 matching over 10 bases. CDR3 size: 13 residues. The junction had 3 bases not matched to a gene; V was cut back by 3 bases and J by 4 bases. The germline V gene has CDR1 GTSNPN and CDR2 SVGIG (reference sequence). Written as DNA, the CDR3 is TGTGCCTGGAGGACAGGGGGCTTTTACGAGCAGTACTTC. Translating it yields CAWRTGGFYEQYF.

The table lists this clonotype with many counts. V gene TRBV28 combines with J gene TRBJ2-6; D may be TRBD2 (5 bases). The CDR3 is 16 amino acids. CDR1 and CDR2 from the germline V gene are MDHEN and SYDVKM. Trimming pared 1 base from V and 3 bases from J, leaving 10 bases between. CDR3 amino acids: CASSLSGRGGANVLTF. CDR3 DNA: TGTGCCAGCAGTTTATCCGGACGGGGTGGGGCCAACGTCCTGACTTTC.

This chain connects TRBV7-9 to TRBJ2-6; perhaps D is TRBD1 or TRBD2 (7 bases each). The CDR3 sequence is 17 residues long. V lost 3 bases, J lost 0 bases, and 12 bases lay in between. In germline, CDR1 is SEHNR, CDR2 FQNEAQ (reference sequence). The CDR3 coding sequence is TGTGCCAGCAGCTTTACCAGGGGGGGCTCTGGGGCCAACGTCCTGACTTTC. This codes for CASSFTRGGSGANVLTF.

This clonotype was observed at least ten times. The CDR3 region has the DNA TGTGCCTGGAGTGTCACTCGACTCCTTCATCCGGATGGCTACACCTTC. Translation: CAWSVTRLLHPDGYTF. The gene calls are TRBV30 and TRBJ1-2; no firm D call. V lost 0 bases and J lost 6, with 20 bases in between. The CDR3 is made up of 16 amino acids. Germline V gene lookup returns CDR1 GTSNPN and CDR2 SVGIG (reference sequence).

This clonotype has ten or more counts. The chain employs TRBV20-1 and TRBJ2-2; tentatively, D is TRBD2 (5 bases). V was trimmed by 0 bases and J by 2 bases, leaving 16 bases between them. The CDR3 extends over 17 amino acids. Germline CDR1 reads DFQATT; CDR2 reads SNEGSKA (reference sequence). The DNA of the CDR3 is TGCAGTGCTAGAGATAGAGGAGTGGGAGTAAACACCGGGGAGCTGTTTTTT. It translates to CSARDRGVGVNTGELFF.

This chain uses TRBV28 with TRBJ2-1; 7 positions match TRBD2. There are 15 residues in the CDR3. The ends lost 3 bases at V and 0 bases at J; junction bases unmatched: 2. In germline, CDR1 is MDHEN, CDR2 SYDVKM. The CDR3 DNA follows: TGTGCCAGCAGTTTCGGGACTATCTCCTACAATGAGCAGTTCTTC. Encoded protein: CASSFGTISYNEQFF.

In its sample, this clonotype was seen many times. This chain connects TRBV6-1 to TRBJ1-5, with D possibly being TRBD1 (6 bases). The germline gives CDR1 MNHNS, CDR2 SASEGT. Trimming shortened V by 6 bases and J by 3 bases, and 9 bases separated the two germline ends. The CDR3 is 13 residues long. The CDR3 DNA reads TGTGCCAGCAGCCGGGACAACAATCAGCCCCAGCATTTT. This encodes CASSRDNNQPQHF.

This clonotype was detected many times. V is TRBV7-8 and J is TRBJ1-5; D call uncertain. CDR3 length: 15 amino acids. Germline V gives CDR1 SGHVS, CDR2 FQNEAQ. V was cut by 2 bases and J by 1 base, with 9 bases left in between. The CDR3 loop is CASSLRRTSNQPQHF. The CDR3 region has the DNA TGTGCCAGCAGCTTACGGCGGACGAGCAATCAGCCCCAGCATTTT.

This clonotype was seen at least ten times. The chain couples TRBV7-6 to TRBJ2-2; a possible D gene is TRBD2 (5 bases). Germline V gene sequence: CDR1 SGHVS, CDR2 FNYEAQ. The CDR3 length is 14 residues. The V end lost 7 bases, the J end lost 6 bases, and 15 bases lay between the germline ends. The CDR3 DNA sequence: TGTGCCAGCACCCCAACCCCACTAGCCGGGGAGCTGTTTTTT. Residues: CASTPTPLAGELFF.

This clonotype was found many times. Written as DNA, the CDR3 is TGCAGTGCTAGGAGGGGGATTAGCAATCAGCCCCAGCATTTT. This sequence encodes CSARRGISNQPQHF. This chain links TRBV20-1 with TRBJ1-5; tentatively, D is TRBD1 (6 bases). CDR3 length: 14 residues. Germline loops: CDR1 DFQATT, CDR2 SNEGSKA (reference sequence). With 3 bases removed from V and 0 bases from J, the gap between germline ends came to 9 bases.

This clonotype was observed many times. V is TRBV7-2 and J is TRBJ2-7, with a tentative D call TRBD2 (6 bases). Trimming shortened V by 1 base and J by 4 bases, and 11 bases separated the two germline ends. Germline CDR1 reads SGHTA; CDR2 reads FQGNSA. This CDR3 spans 14 amino acids. The CDR3 DNA is TGTGCCAGCAGCTTAGATGGGGGGTTATACGAGCAGTACTTC. Amino acid sequence: CASSLDGGLYEQYF.

This clonotype was seen many times. The chain couples TRBV14 to TRBJ1-4; D call uncertain. Between the trimmed V and J ends, which lost 3 bases and 8 bases, there was a span of 10 bases. Germline CDR1 reads SGHDN; CDR2 reads FVKESK. CDR3 size: 13 residues. CDR3 bases: TGTGCCAGCAGCCAGCATGGTAGGGAAAAACTGTTTTTT. This codes for CASSQHGREKLFF.

This clonotype appeared once. This rearrangement joins TRBV12-3 or TRBV12-4 to TRBJ2-2, with D possibly matching TRBD1 (5 bases). V gave up 3 bases and J gave up 1 base, with 15 bases separating them. The CDR3 length is 17 residues. The CDR3 bases are TGTGCCAGCAGTTTGCTATCAGGGTCCGAGAACACCGGGGAGCTGTTTTTT. As protein: CASSLLSGSENTGELFF.

In its sample, this clonotype was seen many times. This chain links TRBV11-2 with TRBJ1-1; the D is unclear. This CDR3 region has 14 residues. The germline V and J ends were trimmed by 2 bases and 3 bases, with 10 bases remaining between them. Germline assignment: CDR1 SGHAT and CDR2 FQNNGV. CDR3 loop: CASSLSGGDTEAFF. CDR3 nucleotide sequence: TGTGCCAGCAGCTTATCGGGCGGGGACACTGAAGCTTTCTTT. Complete variable domain (other parts from reference TRBV11-2 and TRBJ1-1): EAGVAQSPRYKIIEKRQSVAFWCNPISGHATLYWYQQILGQGPKLLIQFQNNGVVDDSQLPKDRFSAERLKGVDSTLKIQPAKLEDSAVYLCASSLSGGDTEAFFGQGTRLTVV.

This clonotype was recorded many times. The J gene is TRBJ1-6, the V gene TRBV19; the match to TRBD1 covers 9 bases. After removal of 3 bases from V and 7 bases from J, the junction contained 4 bases not matched to a gene. The V gene's germline CDR1 is LNHDA and CDR2 SQIVND (reference sequence). This CDR3 has 15 residues. CDR3 amino acids: CASSIPGTGNSPLHF. The CDR3 nucleotides read TGTGCCAGTAGTATCCCCGGGACAGGGAATTCACCCCTCCACTTT.

This clonotype was detected many times. The gene calls are TRBV6-5 and TRBJ1-1; D gene unclear. This CDR3 is 13 amino acids long. Germline V CDR1 and CDR2: MNHEY, SVGAGI. The V and J ends lost 2 bases and 6 bases respectively, with 10 bases between them. In nucleotides, the CDR3 is TGTGCCAGCAGTTACCGTCATCGAGCTGAAGCTTTCTTT. Translated, it gives CASSYRHRAEAFF.

In its sample, this clonotype was seen once. The gene calls are TRBV11-2 and TRBJ2-5; TRBD2 aligns across 8 bases. J gave up 5 bases and V 2 bases, and 4 bases lay outside the gene matches. Germline assignment: CDR1 SGHAT and CDR2 FQNNGV. The CDR3 spans 14 residues. This chain's CDR3 is CASSLSGGWETQYF. CDR3 in DNA: TGTGCCAGCAGCTTATCGGGAGGGTGGGAGACCCAGTACTTC.

In this sample, this clonotype turned up many times. The chain employs TRBV6-5 and TRBJ1-6, with D possibly TRBD1 on 5 matching bases. The CDR3 totals 18 residues. The germline V gene encodes CDR1 MNHEY and CDR2 SVGAGI. V was clipped by 4 bases and J by 0 bases, with 16 bases between them. CDR3 amino acids: CASSLTRAGGSYNSPLHF. The CDR3 DNA reads TGTGCCAGCAGTTTGACCAGGGCGGGCGGCTCCTATAATTCACCCCTCCACTTT.

The chain combines TRBV7-2 with TRBJ1-5; D perhaps matches TRBD1 (6 bases). The CDR3 contains 13 residues. The ends were cut back, 9 bases at V and 4 bases at J, with 13 bases in the middle. The germline V gene encodes CDR1 SGHTA and CDR2 FQGNSA. The CDR3 is CASRGGPNQPQHF. The CDR3 DNA follows: TGTGCCAGTAGGGGGGGACCAAATCAGCCCCAGCATTTT.

The chain employs TRBV6-2 or TRBV6-3 and TRBJ2-7, with TRBD2 matching over 12 bases. The V and J ends lost 2 bases and 6 bases, in that order; junction bases with no gene match: 23. This CDR3 spans 21 amino acids. CDR1 MNHEY and CDR2 SVGEGT come from the germline V gene. The CDR3 nucleotides read TGTGCCAGCAGTTACGCGACAGGGCGGCTAGCGGGGGGGTCTTTGGTGTTCGAGCAGTACTTC. Translated: CASSYATGRLAGGSLVFEQYF.

This clonotype was seen ten or more times. The rearrangement uses TRBV5-1 and TRBJ1-2; 8 bases match TRBD1. V shed 3 bases and J 4 bases; nucleotides not matched to a gene: 5. CDR1 SGHRS and CDR2 YFSETQ come from the germline V gene. This CDR3 region has 14 residues. The CDR3 DNA reads as TGCGCCAGCAGCTCATCAGGGGGCGTCTATGGCTACACCTTC. Its protein product is CASSSSGGVYGYTF.

This clonotype was counted at least ten times. This rearrangement joins TRBV19 to TRBJ1-5; TRBD1 might be the D (5 bases). The germline CDR1 and CDR2 sequences are LNHDA and SQIVND (reference sequence). The CDR3 has 15 amino acids. The germline V and J ends were trimmed by 10 bases and 4 bases, with 20 bases remaining between them. The chain's CDR3 is CAIFRWDGTNQPQHF. Here the CDR3 DNA reads TGTGCCATTTTCCGTTGGGACGGAACTAATCAGCCCCAGCATTTT.